These 19 T cell receptor beta chains originate from one sample sequenced in a study of T cells in Graves' hyperthyroidism and ophthalmopathy (dated by TCRdb to about 2019). Receptor amplification or capture employed multiplex PCR. For sequencing, an Illumina HiSeq 2000 was employed. The TCR beta CDR3 regions were amplified from RNA transcripts. The first round of RT-PCR for the TCR CDR3 was performed with the HTBI primer set and the Qiagen OneStep RT-PCR kit. TCRdb trimmed the raw reads at Q25, called clones with MiXCR and kept productive beta chains. Here each entry gathers all rows of one CDR3 protein and keeps the most common genes and DNA. In all, the sample holds about 680,000 distinct CDR3 sequences, and around 40% of those were seen once. The top ten hold 31% of the sample. Material: blood. The receptors stem from a middle-aged woman with Graves' hyperthyroidism.

In this sample, this clonotype turned up a few times. The chain combines TRBV7-2 with TRBJ1-2, with 11 bases that match TRBD1. The junction had 11 bases not matched to a gene; V was cut back by 4 bases and J by 4 bases. The CDR3 loop spans 17 amino acids. CDR1 is SGHTA and CDR2 is FQGNSA in the germline V gene. CDR3 in DNA: TGTGCCAGCAGCTCCTTCCGGGACAGGGGGGAAATCTATGGCTACACCTTC. Protein product: CASSSFRDRGEIYGYTF. Using reference TRBV7-2 and TRBJ1-2 for the parts outside the CDR3, the full variable domain is GAGVSQSPSNKVTEKGKDVELRCDPISGHTALYWYRQSLGQGLEFLIYFQGNSAPDKSGLPSDRFSAERTGGSVSTLTIQRTQQEDSAVYLCASSSFRDRGEIYGYTFGSGTRLTVV.

The chain uses TRBV10-3 and TRBJ2-1; no reliable D call. Germline-derived CDR1 and CDR2 are ENHRY and SYGVKD. The ends were cut back, 5 bases at V and 7 bases at J, with 6 bases in the middle. The CDR3 has 11 amino acids. In DNA, the CDR3 is TGTGCCATCAGTCTGGGGAATGAGCAGTTCTTC. This sequence encodes CAISLGNEQFF.

The genes are TRBV6-6 and TRBJ1-6; perhaps TRBD1 as D (6 bases). V lost 10 bases and J 2 bases, leaving 15 bases between the germline ends. CDR1 MNHNY and CDR2 SVGAGI come from the germline V gene (reference sequence). The CDR3 is 15 amino acids. The CDR3 spells CAIRARQAYNSPLHF. In nucleotides, the CDR3 is TGTGCCATCAGGGCGCGACAGGCCTATAATTCACCCCTCCACTTT.

The chain is built from TRBV12-3 or TRBV12-4 and TRBJ2-7, with TRBD1 matching 9 bases. This CDR3 region has 16 residues. The junction had 11 bases not matched to a gene; V was cut back by 5 bases and J by 3 bases. The CDR3 coding sequence is TGTGCCAGCAGTCACACCGGGACAGGGACCTACTACGAGCAGTACTTC. Its translation: CASSHTGTGTYYEQYF.

As concerns this clonotype: This may come from a read error, since a much larger clone is one base off. The chain employs TRBV20-1 and TRBJ2-5; D may correspond to TRBD1 or TRBD2 (5 bases each). The CDR3 sequence is 14 residues long. Germline CDR1 and CDR2: DFQATT and SNEGSKA (reference sequence). CDR3 protein: CSARGAGAGETRYF. CDR3 coding DNA: TGCAGTGCTAGAGGGGCCGGGGCTGGGGAGACCCGGTACTTC.

Ten or more counts support this clonotype. This rearrangement joins TRBV13 to TRBJ2-6; no clear D gene. Germline values: CDR1 PRHDT, CDR2 FYEKMQ (reference sequence). The CDR3 is 14 amino acids. Deletions cut 6 bases from V and 0 bases from J, with 6 bases between. CDR3 nucleotides: TGTGCCAGCAGGGTCCGCTCTGGGGCCAACGTCCTGACTTTC. The encoded protein is CASRVRSGANVLTF.

This clonotype was seen more than once but under ten times. The chain is built from TRBV19 and TRBJ2-2; TRBD2 matches 8 bases. Trimming removed 7 bases from V and 6 bases from J; junction bases left unmatched: 10. The germline V gene encodes CDR1 LNHDA and CDR2 SQIVND (reference sequence). This CDR3 has 15 amino acids. As DNA, the CDR3 is TGTGCCAGTATCCTTCTGGGCGGGGGGCCCGGGGAGCTGTTTTTT. Its translation is CASILLGGGPGELFF.

This clonotype was observed at least ten times. The chain carries TRBV2 and TRBJ2-7; unclear D gene. Trimming removed 3 bases from V and 0 bases from J, with 9 bases in between. This CDR3 contains 14 residues. Germline CDR1 SNHLY, CDR2 FYNNEI. CDR3 in amino acids: CASSEARSSYEQYF. The DNA of the CDR3 is TGTGCCAGCAGTGAGGCCCGTTCCTCCTACGAGCAGTACTTC. The full variable domain, rest sourced from reference TRBV2 and TRBJ2-7, is EPEVTQTPSHQVTQMGQEVILRCVPISNHLYFYWYRQILGQKVEFLVSFYNNEISEKSEIFDDQFSVERPDGSNFTLKIRSTKLEDSAMYFCASSEARSSYEQYFGPGTRLTVT.

There are many counts of this clonotype. The V call is TRBV10-3, the J call TRBJ2-2; 7 bases align to TRBD2. The V and J ends lost 11 bases and 6 bases, in that order; junction bases with no gene match: 9. Germline lookup yields CDR1 ENHRY and CDR2 SYGVKD. CDR3 length: 13 residues. DNA of the CDR3: TGTGCCTCCAGCCGGGGGGAGTCCGGGGAGCTGTTTTTT. Its protein is CASSRGESGELFF.

In this sample, this clonotype turned up many times. V and J are TRBV7-3 and TRBJ1-1, with TRBD1 identical over 7 bases. The germline V gene has CDR1 SGHTA and CDR2 FQGTGA. The junction had 6 bases not matched to a gene; V was cut back by 5 bases and J by 3 bases. This CDR3 is 14 amino acids long. CDR3 coding DNA: TGTGCCAGCAGCCGACAGGGAACGGACACTGAAGCTTTCTTT. Protein: CASSRQGTDTEAFF.

The V call is TRBV16, the J call TRBJ1-3, with TRBD1 as a possible D gene (5 bases). The CDR3 sequence is 17 residues long. Trimming pared 4 bases from V and 3 bases from J, leaving 19 bases between. Germline assignment: CDR1 KGHSY and CDR2 FQNENV. In DNA form, the CDR3 reads TGTGCCAGCAGCCCATCCCTGGGGGGATATGATGGAAACACCATATATTTT. Protein product: CASSPSLGGYDGNTIYF.

This clonotype was seen at least ten times. The rearrangement links TRBV29-1 to TRBJ1-3, with 9 bases that match TRBD1. With 7 bases clipped from V and 0 bases from J, the junction kept 4 bases outside the gene matches. Germline assignment: CDR1 SQVTM and CDR2 ANQGSEA. There are 14 residues in the CDR3. CDR3: CSGETGGSGNTIYF. CDR3 nucleotide sequence: TGCAGCGGAGAGACAGGGGGCTCTGGAAACACCATATATTTT. Using reference TRBV29-1 and TRBJ1-3 for the parts outside the CDR3, the full variable domain is SAVISQKPSRDICQRGTSLTIQCQVDSQVTMMFWYRQQPGQSLTLIATANQGSEATYESGFVIDKFPISRPNLTFSTLTVSNMSPEDSSIYLCSGETGGSGNTIYFGEGSWLTVV.

The chain joins TRBV19 to TRBJ2-7; D is perhaps TRBD2 (5 bases). V was cut by 3 bases and J by 7 bases, with 13 bases left in between. This CDR3 spans 13 amino acids. From germline, CDR1 is LNHDA and CDR2 SQIVND (reference sequence). The CDR3 here is CASSMGSPGEQYF. The CDR3 DNA follows: TGTGCCAGTAGTATGGGCAGCCCGGGGGAGCAGTACTTC.

This rearrangement joins TRBV7-9 to TRBJ2-3, with TRBD1 matching 7 bases. Germline V gene data show CDR1 as SEHNR and CDR2 as FQNEAQ (reference sequence). The CDR3 covers 15 residues. The V and J ends lost 4 bases and 2 bases, in that order; junction bases with no gene match: 6. The DNA for the CDR3 is TGTGCCAGCAGCTCCGGACAGGATCACACAGATACGCAGTATTTT. This encodes CASSSGQDHTDTQYF.

In its sample, this clonotype was seen a few times. This sequence joins TRBV6-5 and TRBJ2-6, with D perhaps matching TRBD1 (6 bases). The CDR3 length is 19 residues. Trimming took off 4 bases at V and 2 bases at J, with 21 bases between the two ends. CDR1 is MNHEY, CDR2 SVGAGI, per germline. The CDR3 nucleotides read TGTGCCAGCAGTTCCCAGGGGTCTCGATGGCTCCCTGGGGCCAACGTCCTGACTTTC. Its protein product is CASSSQGSRWLPGANVLTF.

V is TRBV25-1 and J is TRBJ1-5; TRBD1 is a possible D gene (5 bases). CDR3 length: 13 residues. The V end lost 6 bases, the J end lost 2 bases, and 8 bases lay between the germline ends. Germline V lookup: CDR1 MGHDK, CDR2 SYGVNS. The CDR3 coding sequence is TGTGCCAGCAGGGACAACCGCAATCAGCCCCAGCATTTT. This codes for CASRDNRNQPQHF.

This clonotype was seen repeatedly, ten times or more. J is TRBJ1-6 and V is TRBV7-8; D is possibly TRBD1 (5 bases). V lost 3 bases, J lost 5 bases, and 14 bases lay in between. Germline loops: CDR1 SGHVS, CDR2 FQNEAQ. The CDR3 contains 16 residues. For the CDR3, the DNA is TGTGCCAGCAGCTTCCGGGCCGGAGGGGATAATTCACCCCTCCACTTT. This translates into CASSFRAGGDNSPLHF.

This chain joins TRBV2 and TRBJ1-5, with D possibly matching TRBD1 (5 bases). The CDR3 consists of 15 residues. Germline values: CDR1 SNHLY, CDR2 FYNNEI. V was shortened by 6 bases and J by 2 bases, with 14 bases between the two germline ends. The CDR3 DNA sequence: TGTGCCAGCAGACTGGGGGGTGTTGGCAATCAGCCCCAGCATTTT. Protein product: CASRLGGVGNQPQHF.

This clonotype was counted many times. The chain has TRBV29-1 and TRBJ1-1; 9 nucleotides line up with TRBD1. V was clipped by 4 bases and J by 4 bases; unmatched bases: 4. There are 13 residues in the CDR3. Germline V gives CDR1 SQVTM, CDR2 ANQGSEA. CDR3 bases: TGCAGCGTTGCCGGGACAGGGTTCACTGAAGCTTTCTTT. The encoded protein is CSVAGTGFTEAFF.